This T cell receptor beta chain was sequenced for a study of blood T cell repertoires in COVID-19. CDR3 length: 13 amino acids. V was clipped by 4 bases and J by 8 bases; unmatched bases: 6. Assay used: immunoSEQ multiplex PCR; TCRdb lists only in-frame clones, some missing. This sample has approximately 220,000 clones, with 87% found just once. Participant reports of clinical history set cohort assignment. The chain carries TRBV12-3 or TRBV12-4 and TRBJ2-5; 8 nucleotides align to TRBD1. The material sequenced was PBMCs or T cells enriched from blood (not recorded which). This clonotype originated in a woman aged 25 to 39 with acute COVID-19. The CDR3 is CASSWGDRKTQYF. The CDR3 bases are TGTGCCAGCAGTTGGGGGGACAGGAAAACCCAGTACTTC.